These T cell receptor beta chains were read from a single sample in a study of blood T cells in healthy people across ages. TCRdb ran MiXCR on the 5' RACE reads and lists one entry per CDR3 protein. Here the sample spans about 640,000 distinct CDR3 sequences, 45% to 65% being singletons. Sequencing used blood. The origin of the receptors is a man aged 55 to 70 in good health. The CDR3 runs from the conserved cysteine through the conserved F or W. The D gene is left open where the match is weak. Clone size is given for some rows only: seen once, a few or many times, or a class if the clone is expanded.

J: TRBJ1-1; V: TRBV20-1; size: NA; D: NA; DNA: TGCAGTGCTAGGGGGTCCAGGGACCAAATGAACACTGAAGCTTTCTTT; CDR3: CSARGSRDQMNTEAFF
J: TRBJ1-2; V: TRBV2; size: few; D: NA; DNA: TGTGCCAGCAGTGAAGAGGGACGTAGTGGATATGGCTACACCTTC; CDR3: CASSEEGRSGYGYTF
J: TRBJ1-6; V: TRBV10-3; size: NA; D: NA; DNA: TGTGCCATCAGTGGACTGGGCAGGGGAACTACTTCACCCCTCCACTTT; CDR3: CAISGLGRGTTSPLHF
J: TRBJ2-5; V: TRBV20-1; size: once; D: TRBD2; DNA: TGCAGTGTTTATGGGCTAGCGGGGCTCCAAGAGACCCAGTACTTC; CDR3: CSVYGLAGLQETQYF
J: TRBJ2-1; V: TRBV9; size: NA; D: TRBD2; DNA: TGTGCCAGCAGCCCTCTAGCGGGGCGATCCAACAATGAGCAGTTCTTC; CDR3: CASSPLAGRSNNEQFF
J: TRBJ2-3; V: TRBV5-1; size: few; D: NA; DNA: TGCGCCAGCAGCTTGTTCGGGGACGGCACAGATACGCAGTATTTT; CDR3: CASSLFGDGTDTQYF
J: TRBJ2-1; V: TRBV20-1; size: NA; D: NA; DNA: TGCAGTGCTCCCCTGGGTGCTCCGTCCCACAATGAGCAGTTCTTC; CDR3: CSAPLGAPSHNEQFF
J: TRBJ2-3; V: TRBV9; size: NA; D: NA; DNA: TGTGCCGGCAGCGTAGCAACCGGTGGGGGAGTTCTCCCCGCAGATACGCAGTATTTT; CDR3: CAGSVATGGGVLPADTQYF
J: TRBJ1-6; V: TRBV20-1; size: once; D: NA; DNA: TGCAGTGCTAGAGATCGTCTGAAGTACGGGTCGGGGCATTCACCCCTCCACTTT; CDR3: CSARDRLKYGSGHSPLHF
J: TRBJ1-2; V: TRBV2; size: few; D: NA; DNA: TGTGCCAGCAGTGAGGGGGGGGACTATGGCTACACCTTC; CDR3: CASSEGGDYGYTF
J: TRBJ1-2; V: TRBV20-1; size: NA; D: NA; DNA: TGCAGTGCTAGCATCTTGCCAACTGGGGCCTATGGCTACACCTTC; CDR3: CSASILPTGAYGYTF
J: TRBJ1-6; V: TRBV7-9; size: NA; D: NA; DNA: TGTGCCAGCAGCTGGGGGGGTAGCACTTCACCCCTCCACTTT; CDR3: CASSWGGSTSPLHF
J: TRBJ1-2; V: TRBV4-1; size: NA; D: NA; DNA: TGCGCCAGCAGCGATCCTCGGACCGTAGACTCTAACTATGGCTACACCTTC; CDR3: CASSDPRTVDSNYGYTF
J: TRBJ2-5; V: TRBV11-2; size: NA; D: NA; DNA: TGTGCCAGCAGCTTGGTAGGAGGGGCTTCCTTGGAGACCCAGTACTTC; CDR3: CASSLVGGASLETQYF
J: TRBJ1-2; V: TRBV7-2; size: NA; D: NA; DNA: TGTGCCAGCAGCTCGAACCTACCAGGGGACTATGGCTACACCTTC; CDR3: CASSSNLPGDYGYTF
J: TRBJ1-2; V: TRBV29-1; size: NA; D: NA; DNA: TGCAGCGTTGCCGCCGGGGGGTGGGGTGGCTACACCTTC; CDR3: CSVAAGGWGGYTF
J: TRBJ2-1; V: TRBV15; size: NA; D: NA; DNA: TGTGCCACCAGCAAAAGGACCAACAATGAGCAGTTCTTC; CDR3: CATSKRTNNEQFF
J: TRBJ2-1; V: TRBV6-2/TRBV6-3; size: NA; D: TRBD1; DNA: TGTGCCAGCAGACTACAGGGGGCCTACAATGAGCAGTTCTTC; CDR3: CASRLQGAYNEQFF
J: TRBJ2-5; V: TRBV6-5; size: NA; D: NA; DNA: TGTGCCAGCAGTTACTGGGGCCACCAAGAGACCCAGTACTTC; CDR3: CASSYWGHQETQYF
J: TRBJ2-1; V: TRBV7-8; size: NA; D: NA; DNA: TGTGCCAGCAGCTTAGTTGGCGGGGCCTGGAATGAGCAGTTCTTC; CDR3: CASSLVGGAWNEQFF
J: TRBJ1-6; V: TRBV20-1; size: NA; D: NA; DNA: TGCAGTGCTAGACCCAAGCTTGTCTCACCCCTCCACTTT; CDR3: CSARPKLVSPLHF
J: TRBJ2-7; V: TRBV7-2; size: NA; D: TRBD2; DNA: TGTGCCAGCAGCTTATGGGGGGGCTACGAGCAGTACTTC; CDR3: CASSLWGGYEQYF
J: TRBJ2-1; V: TRBV5-1; size: NA; D: NA; DNA: TGCGCCAGCAGCTTGGAGCAGGGGACACCTAATGAGCAGTTCTTC; CDR3: CASSLEQGTPNEQFF
J: TRBJ2-7; V: TRBV29-1; size: NA; D: NA; DNA: TGCAGCGTTGGGGGGGGCAGGGGGCAATTTAACGAGCAGTACTTC; CDR3: CSVGGGRGQFNEQYF
J: TRBJ2-5; V: TRBV12-3/TRBV12-4; size: NA; D: TRBD2; DNA: TGTGCCAGCAGTTGGAGTGGGACTAGGGGGAGAGAGACCCAGTACTTC; CDR3: CASSWSGTRGRETQYF
J: TRBJ2-3; V: TRBV12-3/TRBV12-4; size: NA; D: TRBD2; DNA: TGTGCCAGCAGTTTTTCGGGTAGCGGGGGTGATACGCAGTATTTT; CDR3: CASSFSGSGGDTQYF
J: TRBJ2-7; V: TRBV3-1; size: few; D: NA; DNA: TGTGCCAGCAGCCAAGATCCCGACAGCTACGAGCAGTACTTC; CDR3: CASSQDPDSYEQYF
J: TRBJ2-6; V: TRBV5-4; size: NA; D: NA; DNA: TGTGCCGCCAGCGGGCCCCTCTCTGGGGCCAACGTCCTGACTTTC; CDR3: CAASGPLSGANVLTF
J: TRBJ2-1; V: TRBV18; size: NA; D: TRBD2; DNA: TGTGCCAGCTCACCATATCTAGCGGGGGCAAGGGATGAGCAGTTCTTC; CDR3: CASSPYLAGARDEQFF
J: TRBJ2-7; V: TRBV2; size: NA; D: TRBD1; DNA: TGTGCCAGTAATCGGGACAGCGTTTCCTACGAGCAGTACTTC; CDR3: CASNRDSVSYEQYF
J: TRBJ2-5; V: TRBV4-1; size: NA; D: NA; DNA: TGCGCCAGCAGCCACGACACAGAAGGGTGGCAAGAGACCCAGTACTTC; CDR3: CASSHDTEGWQETQYF
J: TRBJ2-3; V: TRBV20-1; size: NA; D: TRBD2; DNA: TGCAGTGCCGGACTAGCCCTCTTCACAGATACGCAGTATTTT; CDR3: CSAGLALFTDTQYF
J: TRBJ2-5; V: TRBV7-2; size: few; D: TRBD2; DNA: TGTGCCAGCAGAAAGGGCGGGGGGCAAGAGACCCAGTACTTC; CDR3: CASRKGGGQETQYF
J: TRBJ2-3; V: TRBV12-5; size: NA; D: NA; DNA: TGTGCTAGTGGTTTCCACAGGGCGGACACAGATACGCAGTATTTT; CDR3: CASGFHRADTDTQYF
J: TRBJ2-1; V: TRBV12-3/TRBV12-4; size: NA; D: NA; DNA: TGTGCCAGCAGTTTAGCGTCCACCTCTCTTTATGAGCAGTTCTTC; CDR3: CASSLASTSLYEQFF
J: TRBJ2-1; V: TRBV7-2; size: few; D: NA; DNA: TGTGCCAGCAGCTTAGGGGCAGGCATGTACAATGAGCAGTTCTTC; CDR3: CASSLGAGMYNEQFF
J: TRBJ2-7; V: TRBV20-1; size: NA; D: NA; DNA: TGCAGTGCTAGTGGGAGCGGGGACACCTACAATGAGCAGTACTTC; CDR3: CSASGSGDTYNEQYF
J: TRBJ2-5; V: TRBV29-1; size: few; D: NA; DNA: TGCAGCGTTGAAGAAACCTACAGGGTTCAAGAGACCCAGTACTTC; CDR3: CSVEETYRVQETQYF
J: TRBJ2-3; V: TRBV20-1; size: NA; D: TRBD2; DNA: TGCAGTGCGCCAGCGGGGGCCCCGGGTACGCAGTATTTT; CDR3: CSAPAGAPGTQYF
J: TRBJ2-2; V: TRBV3-1; size: many; D: NA; DNA: TGTGCCAGCAGCCAAGCCAGGAGCTCCGCCGGGGAGCTGTTTTTT; CDR3: CASSQARSSAGELFF
J: TRBJ1-2; V: TRBV25-1; size: NA; D: NA; DNA: TGTGCCAGCAATCCACTCCGGGGGCTGTACTATGGCCACACCTTC; CDR3: CASNPLRGLYYGHTF
J: TRBJ2-4; V: TRBV18; size: NA; D: NA; DNA: TGTGCCAGCTCCCCGGGCCCCAGCGTTGGAAACATTCAGTACTTC; CDR3: CASSPGPSVGNIQYF
J: TRBJ2-1; V: TRBV7-2; size: few; D: NA; DNA: TGTGCCAGCAGTCCATACTCGACCCAGCACAATGAGCAGTTCTTC; CDR3: CASSPYSTQHNEQFF
J: TRBJ2-4; V: TRBV14; size: few; D: NA; DNA: TGTGCCAGCAGCCCGACAGATCGGGGACGGCAGTACTTC; CDR3: CASSPTDRGRQYF
J: TRBJ2-6; V: TRBV5-1; size: once; D: TRBD2; DNA: TGCGCCAGCAGCCTCCCGGGGGGAGCTGGGGCCAACGTCCTGACTTTC; CDR3: CASSLPGGAGANVLTF
J: TRBJ2-6; V: TRBV21-1; size: NA; D: NA; DNA: TGTGCCAGCAGCCCTTTTTTAGCGGGGCCGTACTCTGGGGCCAACGTCCTGACTTTC; CDR3: CASSPFLAGPYSGANVLTF